The next 16 T cell receptor beta chains were all read from a single sample in a study of shared clonotypes between healthy human individuals. Profiled with immunoSEQ multiplex PCR; TCRdb holds only in-frame clones, not every one. The sample lists 2 million to 2.5 million clones, approximately 94% occurring once. Specimen: naive CD4+ T cells sorted from blood. Regarding subset: CD45RA+ positively selected. These receptors all come from a young man in good health.

The V call is TRBV6-5, the J call TRBJ1-2; 10 nucleotides match TRBD1. Germline values: CDR1 MNHEY, CDR2 SVGAGI. CDR3 length equals 14 residues. Losses at the gene ends were 6 bases for V and 8 bases for J; bases not matched to a gene: 9. In DNA, the CDR3 is TGTGCCAGCAGCCAGGGGACAGGGGTAGAAGGCTACACCTTC. It codes for CASSQGTGVEGYTF.

In this sample, this clone turned up once. J is TRBJ2-2 and V is TRBV6-5, with D perhaps TRBD2 (5 bases). The CDR3 spans 15 residues. V gave up 2 bases and J gave up 5 bases, with 12 bases separating them. Germline CDR1 and CDR2: MNHEY and SVGAGI. The CDR3 DNA follows: TGTGCCAGCAGTTACGAGAGGGTAGAAACCGGGGAGCTGTTTTTT. It encodes CASSYERVETGELFF.

The genes are TRBV6-5 and TRBJ2-7, with D perhaps TRBD1 (6 bases). Germline CDR1 MNHEY, CDR2 SVGAGI. CDR3 length equals 14 residues. Trimming cost V 6 bases and J 1 base, with 13 bases left between them. As DNA, the CDR3 is TGTGCCAGCAGCATAAACAGGGTATCCTACGAGCAGTACTTC. This gives the protein CASSINRVSYEQYF.

CDR3 loop: CASSLGAGTGGDGYTF. The CDR3 nucleotides read TGTGCCAGCAGCTTAGGGGCCGGGACAGGGGGCGACGGCTACACCTTC. The rearrangement links TRBV7-2 to TRBJ1-2; 12 nucleotides match TRBD1. V dropped 1 base and J dropped 8; count of bases not matched to a gene: 8. Germline values: CDR1 SGHTA, CDR2 FQGNSA. This CDR3 is 16 amino acids long.

V usage is TRBV2 and J usage is TRBJ2-6; 7 nucleotides line up with TRBD1. This CDR3 spans 17 amino acids. Germline V gene sequence: CDR1 SNHLY, CDR2 FYNNEI. V dropped 1 base and J dropped 0; count of bases not matched to a gene: 3. CDR3: CASSEVGQNSGANVLTF. The CDR3 coding sequence is TGTGCCAGCAGTGAAGTGGGACAGAACTCTGGGGCCAACGTCCTGACTTTC. Together with reference TRBV2 and TRBJ2-6, the CDR3 gives the full variable domain: EPEVTQTPSHQVTQMGQEVILRCVPISNHLYFYWYRQILGQKVEFLVSFYNNEISEKSEIFDDQFSVERPDGSNFTLKIRSTKLEDSAMYFCASSEVGQNSGANVLTFGAGSRLTVL.

The chain employs TRBV29-1 and TRBJ2-3; D uncertain. The germline V gene encodes CDR1 SQVTM and CDR2 ANQGSEA. V lost 0 bases to trimming and J lost 2 bases, with 12 bases between them. The CDR3 covers 15 residues. The CDR3 bases are TGCAGCGTTGAAGAGTCAGCCTGGTACACAGATACGCAGTATTTT. It yields the protein CSVEESAWYTDTQYF.

This chain connects TRBV6-1 to TRBJ2-2; D is uncertain. CDR1 MNHNS and CDR2 SASEGT come from the germline V gene. This CDR3 contains 15 residues. V dropped 6 bases and J dropped 6 bases, with 17 bases sitting between them. The CDR3 DNA is TGTGCCAGCAGCCCCAAGGGATCTGGAGCCGGGGAGCTGTTTTTT. Translated: CASSPKGSGAGELFF.

V usage is TRBV11-2 and J usage is TRBJ1-2; TRBD1 agrees at 8 bases. Germline CDR1 is SGHAT and CDR2 is FQNNGV. The ends lost 6 bases at V and 8 bases at J; junction bases unmatched: 8. The CDR3 spans 13 residues. The DNA of the CDR3 is TGTGCCAGCAGTTATTGGACAGGGTTAGGCTACACCTTC. This codes for CASSYWTGLGYTF.

The chain links TRBV5-4 to TRBJ2-7, with TRBD2 identical over 11 bases. The CDR3 is 15 amino acids. J gave up 3 bases and V 2 bases, and 4 bases lay outside the gene matches. Germline V gene data show CDR1 as SGHNT and CDR2 as YYREEE (reference sequence). CDR3 nucleotides: TGTGCCAGCAGCTTCGGAGGGACTAGCGGCTACGAGCAGTACTTC. Its translation: CASSFGGTSGYEQYF.

CDR3: CASTGMNTEAFF. CDR3 bases: TGTGCCAGCACCGGGATGAACACTGAAGCTTTCTTT. The chain links TRBV11-2 to TRBJ1-1; D is ambiguous. Germline assignment: CDR1 SGHAT and CDR2 FQNNGV. This CDR3 has 12 residues. The V end lost 7 bases, the J end lost 0 bases, and 6 bases lay between the germline ends.

V and J are TRBV2 and TRBJ1-2; D may be TRBD1 (5 bases). Deletions cut 4 bases from V and 1 base from J, with 13 bases between. The germline CDR1 and CDR2 sequences are SNHLY and FYNNEI. The CDR3 is 15 residues long. The CDR3 DNA sequence: TGTGCCAGCAGTGCAAGTGGGCAGGGTAACTATGGCTACACCTTC. Translated: CASSASGQGNYGYTF.

Points on this clone: Other DNA sequences within the sample encode an identical CDR3. The chain joins TRBV5-1 to TRBJ1-1; no firm D call. Germline V lookup: CDR1 SGHRS, CDR2 YFSETQ. Trimming took off 1 base at V and 2 bases at J, with 6 bases between the two ends. This CDR3 contains 13 residues. The CDR3 nucleotides read TGCGCCAGCAGCTTGACGGGCAACACTGAAGCTTTCTTT. Protein product: CASSLTGNTEAFF.

The chain combines TRBV7-9 with TRBJ2-7, with D possibly matching TRBD1 (5 bases). Trimming took off 1 base at V and 2 bases at J, with 12 bases between the two ends. CDR1 and CDR2 (germline): SEHNR, FQNEAQ (reference sequence). This CDR3 region has 15 residues. The CDR3 loop reads CASSLDGRVAYEQYF. The CDR3 DNA follows: TGTGCCAGCAGCTTAGATGGCAGGGTGGCCTACGAGCAGTACTTC.

The chain combines TRBV6-1 with TRBJ1-2, with TRBD1 matching 12 bases. The CDR3 sequence is 13 residues long. The V segment lost 10 bases and the J segment 8 bases; nucleotides outside the gene matches: 8. CDR1 is MNHNS and CDR2 is SASEGT in the germline V gene. CDR3 sequence (DNA): TGTGCCACCCAAGGGACAGGGGGCCTAGGCTACACCTTC. Its protein product is CATQGTGGLGYTF.

The chain recombines TRBV5-4 with TRBJ2-2; a possible D gene is TRBD1 (5 bases). Deletions cut 0 bases from V and 5 bases from J, with 11 bases between. The CDR3 covers 15 residues. Germline CDR1 SGHNT, CDR2 YYREEE (reference sequence). Here the CDR3 DNA reads TGTGCCAGCAGCTTGGGGGGCCCGTGGACCGGGGAGCTGTTTTTT. Amino acids: CASSLGGPWTGELFF.

The chain uses TRBV9 and TRBJ2-7; 9 positions match TRBD2. Losses at the gene ends were 2 bases for V and 3 bases for J; bases not matched to a gene: 24. Per the germline V gene, CDR1 is SGDLS and CDR2 is YYNGEE. This CDR3 is 21 amino acids long. The chain's CDR3 is CASSVPPSSGLATNSYYEQYF. CDR3 coding DNA: TGTGCCAGCAGCGTTCCCCCATCGAGTGGACTAGCGACTAATTCTTACTACGAGCAGTACTTC.